Presented here are 18 T cell receptor beta chains from one specimen sequenced in a study of blood T cell repertoires in COVID-19. Repertoires were generated with immunoSEQ multiplex PCR, while TCRdb's copy carries only in-frame clones and drops some. The repertoire consists of some 52,000 clones, with roughly 89% occurring once and the leading ten covering about 5.3%. Sample: peripheral blood. These TCRs come from a man in his 60s with active COVID-19.

The V and J genes are TRBV27 and TRBJ1-2; 8 positions match TRBD1. CDR1 is MNHEY and CDR2 is SMNVEV in the germline V gene (reference sequence). Losses at the gene ends were 5 bases for V and 4 bases for J; bases not matched to a gene: 9. CDR3 length equals 15 residues. CDR3 sequence: CASSPRTGTIYGYTF. In DNA form, the CDR3 reads TGTGCCAGCAGTCCGCGGACAGGGACAATCTATGGCTACACCTTC.

The chain couples TRBV18 to TRBJ2-1; 10 positions agree with TRBD2. Germline CDR1 reads KGHSH; CDR2 reads LQKENI. Unmatched junction bases numbered 12, after V lost 6 bases and J lost 10 bases. This CDR3 comprises 15 residues. The CDR3 region has the DNA TGTGCCAGCTCGCTGGGGGCACAGCGGGAGGGCGAGCAGTTCTTC. It is translated as CASSLGAQREGEQFF.

This chain links TRBV5-4 with TRBJ2-5, with D possibly matching TRBD2 (6 bases). The CDR3 consists of 16 residues. Trimming left V 4 bases short and J 1 base short, with 17 bases between. The V gene's germline CDR1 is SGHNT and CDR2 YYREEE (reference sequence). CDR3 sequence (DNA): TGTGCCAGCAGCCCGAACGGAGGGGCAGCCCAAGAGACCCAGTACTTC. This codes for CASSPNGGAAQETQYF.

This chain joins TRBV27 and TRBJ2-7, with TRBD2 identical over 10 bases. Per the germline V gene, CDR1 is MNHEY and CDR2 is SMNVEV (reference sequence). V shed 4 bases and J 3 bases; nucleotides not matched to a gene: 3. This CDR3 region has 14 residues. For the CDR3, the DNA is TGTGCCAGCAGTTGGCTAGCGGGAGACTACGAGCAGTACTTC. Its protein product is CASSWLAGDYEQYF.

The rearrangement uses TRBV13 and TRBJ1-3, with D possibly TRBD1 on 5 matching bases. CDR1 and CDR2 from the germline V gene are PRHDT and FYEKMQ (reference sequence). CDR3 length: 13 residues. The ends were cut back, 9 bases at V and 7 bases at J, with 16 bases in the middle. As DNA, the CDR3 is TGTGCCAGTCGCTCGACAGTCATGAACACCATATATTTT. This sequence encodes CASRSTVMNTIYF.

This clone came up a few times. This chain uses TRBV12-3 or TRBV12-4 with TRBJ1-2, with a possible D match to TRBD1 (5 bases). The germline V and J ends were trimmed by 3 bases and 9 bases, with 8 bases remaining between them. This CDR3 has 11 amino acids. The CDR3 region has the DNA TGTGCCAGCAGTTTCGGGGGAAGCTACACCTTC. This encodes CASSFGGSYTF.

The chain is built from TRBV18 and TRBJ2-2, with D possibly being TRBD2 (5 bases). Per germline, CDR1 KGHSH and CDR2 LQKENI. The CDR3 is made up of 15 amino acids. V was pared by 3 bases and J by 0 bases, with 8 bases between. CDR3 nucleotides: TGTGCCAGCTCACCTAGCGTTACGAACACCGGGGAGCTGTTTTTT. Translating gives CASSPSVTNTGELFF.

The rearrangement links TRBV3-1 (or the pseudogene TRBV3-2) to TRBJ1-1; 7 nucleotides match TRBD1. The CDR3 spans 13 residues. Germline loops: CDR1 LGHDT, CDR2 YNNKEL (reference sequence). Germline trimming cut 8 bases from V and 8 bases from J; bases unmatched to any gene: 11. The CDR3: CASSRTGDTEAFF. In nucleotides, the CDR3 is TGTGCCAGCTCTCGGACAGGCGATACCGAAGCTTTCTTT.

This clone appeared once. V usage is TRBV9 and J usage is TRBJ2-1, with D possibly TRBD2 on 5 matching bases. The germline V and J ends were trimmed by 4 bases and 4 bases, with 15 bases remaining between them. Germline V gene data show CDR1 as SGDLS and CDR2 as YYNGEE. This CDR3 is 15 amino acids long. Here the CDR3 DNA reads TGTGCCAGCAGCCCAGGCGGAGGCCGTTACAATGAGCAGTTCTTC. Its protein is CASSPGGGRYNEQFF.

This sequence joins TRBV5-1 and TRBJ2-6; D uncertain. The CDR3 has 16 amino acids. V shed 0 bases and J shed 4 bases, with 11 bases lying between them. CDR1 is SGHRS and CDR2 is YFSETQ in the germline V gene. The CDR3 loop is CASSLDSGPGANVLTF. In DNA form, the CDR3 reads TGCGCCAGCAGCTTGGATTCTGGGCCCGGGGCCAACGTCCTGACTTTC.

The chain has TRBV18 and TRBJ2-2; TRBD1 matches at 10 bases. Germline CDR1 KGHSH, CDR2 LQKENI. The CDR3 runs 16 residues. The J segment lost 4 bases and the V segment lost 2 bases, leaving 4 bases of the junction unmatched. As DNA, the CDR3 is TGTGCCAGCTCACCAAGCTGGACAGGGGGCACCGGGGAGCTGTTTTTT. This encodes CASSPSWTGGTGELFF.

The rearrangement uses TRBV3-1 (or the pseudogene TRBV3-2) and TRBJ2-1, with 11 nucleotides matching TRBD2. The germline CDR1 and CDR2 sequences are LGHDT and YNNKEL (reference sequence). V was clipped by 4 bases and J by 4 bases; unmatched bases: 6. The CDR3 extends over 16 amino acids. The CDR3 coding sequence is TGTGCCAGCAGCCGACTGACTAGCGGGAAATACAATGAGCAGTTCTTC. Translating it yields CASSRLTSGKYNEQFF.

The chain employs TRBV2 and TRBJ2-3; 7 bases align to TRBD2. Germline assignment: CDR1 SNHLY and CDR2 FYNNEI. The J segment lost 4 bases and the V segment lost 5 bases, leaving 18 bases of the junction unmatched. The CDR3 extends over 18 amino acids. CDR3 in amino acids: CASSYPSSAGVPADTQYF. In DNA, the CDR3 is TGTGCCAGCAGTTACCCCTCGTCGGCGGGAGTGCCCGCAGATACGCAGTATTTT.

The chain couples TRBV11-2 to TRBJ1-6; D call uncertain. Trimming stripped 0 bases from V and 2 bases from J, with 5 bases between. CDR3 length: 15 amino acids. The germline CDR1 and CDR2 sequences are SGHAT and FQNNGV. The CDR3 nucleotides read TGTGCCAGCAGCTTAGATCCAGCCTATAATTCACCCCTCCACTTT. Its translation: CASSLDPAYNSPLHF.

The chain recombines TRBV13 with TRBJ2-3, with 9 bases matching TRBD2. Germline V CDR1 and CDR2: PRHDT, FYEKMQ (reference sequence). This CDR3 spans 16 amino acids. The trim removed 5 bases at V and 0 bases at J, leaving 6 bases unmatched. CDR3 amino acids: CASSRLAGTSTDTQYF. In nucleotides, the CDR3 is TGTGCCAGCAGCCGCCTAGCGGGAACTAGCACAGATACGCAGTATTTT.

This chain connects TRBV18 to TRBJ2-1; 9 bases agree with TRBD1. Germline V gene data show CDR1 as KGHSH and CDR2 as LQKENI. The CDR3 has 15 residues. Trimming cost V 3 bases and J 7 bases; bases outside gene matches: 7. The CDR3 protein is CASSPGTGIINEQFF. The CDR3 nucleotides read TGTGCCAGCTCACCCGGGACAGGGATAATAAATGAGCAGTTCTTC.

The genes are TRBV6-6 and TRBJ2-7, with 14 positions matching TRBD2. CDR3 size: 16 residues. Trimming cost V 4 bases and J 5 bases; bases outside gene matches: 7. The germline CDR1 and CDR2 sequences are MNHNY and SVGAGI (reference sequence). The CDR3 bases are TGTGCCAGCAGTTGGGGACTAGCGGGAGTATCCGACGAGCAGTACTTC. Encoded protein: CASSWGLAGVSDEQYF.

This chain uses TRBV7-9 with TRBJ1-2; 9 bases are a match to TRBD1. Germline V lookup: CDR1 SEHNR, CDR2 FQNEAQ (reference sequence). CDR3 size: 14 residues. The V and J ends lost 3 bases and 8 bases, in that order; junction bases with no gene match: 7. The CDR3 sequence: CASSFSGQGWGYTF. CDR3 nucleotide sequence: TGTGCCAGCAGCTTTTCGGGACAGGGATGGGGCTACACCTTC. The variable domain in full, completed from reference TRBV7-9 and TRBJ1-2, reads DTGVSQNPRHKITKRGQNVTFRCDPISEHNRLYWYRQTLGQGPEFLTYFQNEAQLEKSRLLSDRFSAERPKGSFSTLEIQRTEQGDSAMYLCASSFSGQGWGYTFGSGTRLTVV.